Presented here are 7 T cell receptor beta chains from one specimen sequenced in a study of sequential checkpoint blockade in melanoma. Treatment reported: randomized to nivolumab then ipilimumab (arm A) or the reverse (arm B). Sequencing used immunoSEQ multiplex PCR; TCRdb keeps in-frame clones, though not all of them. Of about 38,000 clones in the sample, approximately 90% were seen once. The sample here was CD8+ T cells sorted from blood (inferred from file names), taken from a patient given nivolumab and ipilimumab in sequence. All receptors derive from a human donor with melanoma.

V and J are TRBV27 and TRBJ2-7; 10 bases agree with TRBD2. Germline CDR1 is MNHEY and CDR2 is SMNVEV (reference sequence). J was trimmed by 7 bases and V by 6 bases; bases with no gene match: 9. CDR3 length equals 14 residues. The CDR3, as DNA: TGTGCCAGCAGCTCCGGGACTAGCGTGCGGGAGCAGTACTTC. It yields the protein CASSSGTSVREQYF.

The chain recombines TRBV4-3 with TRBJ2-3; 9 nucleotides align to TRBD2. With 2 bases clipped from V and 1 base from J, the junction kept 1 base outside the gene matches. CDR3 length: 15 amino acids. CDR1 is LGHNA, CDR2 YSLEER, per germline. CDR3 loop: CASSQIAGGTDTQYF. For the CDR3, the DNA is TGCGCCAGCAGCCAAATAGCGGGAGGCACAGATACGCAGTATTTT.

The V and J genes are TRBV27 and TRBJ2-1; 12 bases are shared with TRBD2. V was pared by 0 bases and J by 3 bases, with 6 bases of the junction left unmatched. This CDR3 contains 18 residues. The germline CDR1 and CDR2 sequences are MNHEY and SMNVEV (reference sequence). The CDR3, as DNA: TGTGCCAGCAGTTTATCTCCCCAACTAGCGGGAGGCTACAATGAGCAGTTCTTC. Residues: CASSLSPQLAGGYNEQFF.

The chain couples TRBV6-6 to TRBJ2-7, with TRBD1 as a possible D gene (6 bases). The germline V and J ends were trimmed by 5 bases and 1 base, with 9 bases remaining between them. The CDR3 spans 13 residues. Germline V CDR1 and CDR2: MNHNY, SVGAGI (reference sequence). CDR3 sequence (DNA): TGTGCCAGCAGTACCAGGGGTTCCTACGAGCAGTACGTC. Translation gives CASSTRGSYEQYV.

This chain links TRBV19 with TRBJ1-1; the match to TRBD1 covers 7 bases. Germline assignment: CDR1 LNHDA and CDR2 SQIVND (reference sequence). The CDR3 totals 14 residues. After removal of 5 bases from V and 0 bases from J, the junction contained 3 bases not matched to a gene. CDR3 loop: CASSFTGVNTEAFF. The CDR3 bases are TGTGCCAGTAGTTTTACAGGGGTGAACACTGAAGCTTTCTTT.

The gene calls are TRBV10-1 and TRBJ2-2; D is unresolved. The length of the CDR3 is 11 residues. CDR1 and CDR2 (germline): WNHNN, SYGVQD (reference sequence). Trimming stripped 3 bases from V and 7 bases from J, with 3 bases between. The CDR3: CASSDSGELFF. CDR3 bases: TGCGCCAGCAGTGATAGCGGGGAGCTGTTTTTT.

This clone has a single count. V usage is TRBV27 and J usage is TRBJ1-4; no definite D call. Trimming stripped 2 bases from V and 5 bases from J, with 9 bases between. The germline gives CDR1 MNHEY, CDR2 SMNVEV (reference sequence). The CDR3 covers 14 residues. Here the CDR3 reads CASSLVGLNEKLFF. Written as DNA, the CDR3 is TGTGCCAGCAGTTTAGTGGGCTTAAATGAAAAACTGTTTTTT.